This T cell receptor beta chain was obtained from a study of cytomegalovirus exposure and HLA in healthy donors. Overall study findings and caveats: Sequencing likely caused a cluster of highly shared sequence variants.

Primers: 60 Vbeta forward and 13 Jbeta reverse. Method: immunoSEQ multiplex PCR; TCRdb's copy keeps in-frame clones and lacks some. This table has around 100,000 clones, over 80% appearing once. Turning to this clone: What it binds is unknown.

Germline V gives CDR1 LGHNA, CDR2 YSLEER. The ends were cut back, 0 bases at V and 0 bases at J, with 18 bases in the middle. The CDR3 consists of 19 residues. The J gene is TRBJ1-5, the V gene TRBV4-3, with unresolved D. Sequencing used PBMCs. The TCR sequence derives from a man aged 40-49 years in good health and CMV-seronegative. CDR3 coding DNA: TGCGCCAGCAGCCAAGAGCCTCCCGGACTCCATTATAGCAATCAGCCCCAGCATTTT. This gives the protein CASSQEPPGLHYSNQPQHF.